Shown below are 24 T cell receptor beta chains from a single sample sequenced in a study of T cell responses to AZD1222 COVID-19 vaccine. Method: immunoSEQ multiplex PCR; TCRdb's copy keeps in-frame clones and lacks some. This sample yields about 150,000 clones, of which 91% are seen a single time; less than 5.5% belongs to the top ten. The sample was peripheral blood, taken on day 0 of AZD1222 vaccination. These receptors were taken from an adult in good health.

This chain links TRBV7-2 with TRBJ2-7; D might be TRBD1 or TRBD2, each matching 5 bases. The V gene's germline CDR1 is SGHTA and CDR2 FQGNSA. CDR3 size: 15 residues. The V gene lost 5 bases and the J gene lost 2 bases, with 16 bases spanning the gap. The CDR3 DNA reads TGTGCCAGCAGCAACCGGGACGGTCGAGCCTACGAGCAGTACTTC. Translation gives CASSNRDGRAYEQYF.

CDR3 in amino acids: CASRRPGGPHSPLHF. The DNA of the CDR3 is TGTGCCAGCAGACGCCCCGGGGGTCCTCATTCACCCCTCCACTTT. The rearrangement uses TRBV5-8 and TRBJ1-6; D is perhaps TRBD1 (5 bases). The V and J ends lost 5 bases and 8 bases respectively, with 17 bases between them. The V gene's germline CDR1 is SGHTS and CDR2 YDEGEE. The CDR3 totals 15 residues. The full variable domain, in which reference TRBV5-8 and TRBJ1-6 provide the parts outside the CDR3, is EAGVTQSPTHLIKTRGQQATLRCSPISGHTSVYWYQQALGLGLQFLLWYDEGEERNRGNFPPRFSGRQFPNYSSELNVNALELEDSALYLCASRRPGGPHSPLHFGNGTRLTVT.

The chain recombines TRBV18 with TRBJ2-5; the D gene is possibly TRBD2 (6 bases). Germline CDR1 KGHSH, CDR2 LQKENI. Trimming took off 2 bases at V and 4 bases at J, with 11 bases between the two ends. There are 14 residues in the CDR3. In DNA form, the CDR3 reads TGTGCCAGCTCACCAAGGGCCGGGGGAGAGACCCAGTACTTC. Its translation: CASSPRAGGETQYF.

A word on this clone: Additional DNA sequences in this sample encode the identical CDR3. The V gene is TRBV7-9, the J gene TRBJ1-6; 8 bases are a match to TRBD1. The germline V gene has CDR1 SEHNR and CDR2 FQNEAQ (reference sequence). The CDR3 consists of 14 residues. The junction had 4 bases not matched to a gene; V was cut back by 3 bases and J by 9 bases. CDR3 loop: CASSFGQGGSPLHF. The CDR3 coding sequence is TGTGCCAGCAGCTTTGGACAGGGCGGTTCACCCCTCCACTTT.

The J gene is TRBJ1-5, the V gene TRBV19, with no clear D. The V gene lost 1 base and the J gene lost 7 bases, with 8 bases spanning the gap. The CDR3 is 13 residues long. Germline V lookup: CDR1 LNHDA, CDR2 SQIVND (reference sequence). CDR3 protein: CASSIVSRQPQHF. The CDR3 bases are TGTGCCAGTAGTATAGTTAGCAGGCAGCCCCAGCATTTT.

The CDR3 sequence is CASRLMCLWNTGELFF. DNA for the CDR3: TGTGCAAGTCGCTTAATGTGTCTTTGGAACACCGGGGAGCTGTTTTTT. The chain has TRBV12-2 and TRBJ2-2; TRBD2 is the table's D call and was not checked against the DNA. TRBV12-2 is an annotated pseudogene. This CDR3 has 16 amino acids.

The chain recombines TRBV19 with TRBJ2-5; D perhaps matches TRBD1 (6 bases). CDR3 length: 14 amino acids. Germline V gives CDR1 LNHDA, CDR2 SQIVND (reference sequence). Trimming stripped 4 bases from V and 0 bases from J, with 9 bases between. In DNA form, the CDR3 reads TGTGCCAGTAGTAAGGGGACATACCAAGAGACCCAGTACTTC. The encoded protein is CASSKGTYQETQYF.

This rearrangement joins TRBV19 to TRBJ2-4; D is unresolved. This CDR3 has 12 amino acids. The germline V gene has CDR1 LNHDA and CDR2 SQIVND (reference sequence). V lost 9 bases and J lost 6, with 12 bases in between. CDR3 loop: CASTNRVNIQYF. The CDR3 DNA reads as TGTGCCAGCACTAATCGGGTAAACATTCAGTACTTC.

The rearrangement joins TRBV11-2 to TRBJ2-5; TRBD1 matches 7 bases. Per the germline V gene, CDR1 is SGHAT and CDR2 is FQNNGV. The J segment lost 4 bases and the V segment lost 2 bases, leaving 7 bases of the junction unmatched. The CDR3 loop spans 15 amino acids. CDR3 in DNA: TGTGCCAGCAGCTTATTTGGAGCAGGGGGAGAGACCCAGTACTTC. Encoded protein: CASSLFGAGGETQYF. The whole variable domain, filled in from reference TRBV11-2 and TRBJ2-5, reads EAGVAQSPRYKIIEKRQSVAFWCNPISGHATLYWYQQILGQGPKLLIQFQNNGVVDDSQLPKDRFSAERLKGVDSTLKIQPAKLEDSAVYLCASSLFGAGGETQYFGPGTRLLVL.

The CDR3, as DNA: TGTGCCAGCAGCCAAGACTGGGGATTGGGCACCGGGGAGCTGTTTTTT. Protein: CASSQDWGLGTGELFF. This rearrangement joins TRBV3-1 (or the pseudogene TRBV3-2) to TRBJ2-2; no reliable D call. V gave up 0 bases and J gave up 4 bases, with 12 bases separating them. CDR3 length: 16 amino acids. Germline CDR1 is LGHDT and CDR2 is YNNKEL (reference sequence).

The V call is TRBV11-2, the J call TRBJ2-5; no clear D. The length of the CDR3 is 14 residues. Germline assignment: CDR1 SGHAT and CDR2 FQNNGV. V was clipped by 5 bases and J by 3 bases, with 13 bases between them. The CDR3 nucleotides read TGTGCCAGCAGCCCCTGGGCGGTGAAAGAGACCCAGTACTTC. Its protein is CASSPWAVKETQYF.

V and J are TRBV18 and TRBJ2-7, with D maybe TRBD2 (6 bases). CDR3 length equals 14 residues. Trimming removed 1 base from V and 6 bases from J, with 13 bases in between. Germline V gives CDR1 KGHSH, CDR2 LQKENI. The CDR3 region is CASSPQGEEGEQYF. CDR3 sequence (DNA): TGTGCCAGCTCACCACAAGGTGAGGAGGGCGAGCAGTACTTC.

The chain combines TRBV13 with TRBJ2-5, with 7 positions matching TRBD2. This CDR3 contains 14 residues. CDR1 is PRHDT and CDR2 is FYEKMQ in the germline V gene (reference sequence). J gave up 5 bases and V 5 bases, and 8 bases lay outside the gene matches. CDR3 region: CASSRRTRSETQYF. CDR3 DNA sequence: TGTGCCAGCAGCCGTCGGACTAGGTCGGAGACCCAGTACTTC. The whole variable domain, filled in from reference TRBV13 and TRBJ2-5, reads AAGVIQSPRHLIKEKRETATLKCYPIPRHDTVYWYQQGPGQDPQFLISFYEKMQSDKGSIPDRFSAQQFSDYHSELNMSSLELGDSALYFCASSRRTRSETQYFGPGTRLLVL.

V usage is TRBV9 and J usage is TRBJ2-5; D gene uncertain. V gave up 4 bases and J gave up 5 bases, with 9 bases separating them. Germline V gives CDR1 SGDLS, CDR2 YYNGEE. The CDR3 has 12 residues. In nucleotides, the CDR3 is TGTGCCAGCAGCCGACATTCGGAGACCCAGTACTTC. This sequence encodes CASSRHSETQYF. Complete variable domain (other parts from reference TRBV9 and TRBJ2-5): DSGVTQTPKHLITATGQRVTLRCSPRSGDLSVYWYQQSLDQGLQFLIQYYNGEERAKGNILERFSAQQFPDLHSELNLSSLELGDSALYFCASSRHSETQYFGPGTRLLVL.

This clone was observed once. The gene calls are TRBV9 and TRBJ1-2, with 9 bases aligning to TRBD1. The germline gives CDR1 SGDLS, CDR2 YYNGEE. The CDR3 length is 16 residues. V gave up 4 bases and J gave up 3 bases; unmatched junction bases: 10. CDR3 residues: CASSPRDRVFDYGYTF. The CDR3 region has the DNA TGTGCCAGCAGCCCCCGGGACAGGGTGTTTGACTATGGCTACACCTTC. Complete variable domain (other parts from reference TRBV9 and TRBJ1-2): DSGVTQTPKHLITATGQRVTLRCSPRSGDLSVYWYQQSLDQGLQFLIQYYNGEERAKGNILERFSAQQFPDLHSELNLSSLELGDSALYFCASSPRDRVFDYGYTFGSGTRLTVV.

This clone was seen just once. The genes are TRBV4-3 and TRBJ1-6, with D perhaps TRBD1 (5 bases). V was cut by 3 bases and J by 8 bases, with 14 bases left in between. The germline CDR1 and CDR2 sequences are LGHNA and YSLEER. This CDR3 has 15 residues. CDR3 in amino acids: CASSQMGVSDSPLHF. DNA for the CDR3: TGCGCCAGCAGCCAGATGGGGGTGTCTGATTCACCCCTCCACTTT.

The V call is TRBV7-8, the J call TRBJ2-6; 9 bases match TRBD1. Unmatched junction bases numbered 11, after V lost 7 bases and J lost 4 bases. This CDR3 comprises 17 residues. CDR1 is SGHVS and CDR2 is FQNEAQ in the germline V gene. This chain's CDR3 is CASTPAQGAGGANVLTF. The CDR3 coding sequence is TGTGCCAGCACCCCAGCACAGGGGGCGGGCGGGGCCAACGTCCTGACTTTC.

This chain uses TRBV4-3 with TRBJ2-7; D unresolved. The V gene's germline CDR1 is LGHNA and CDR2 YSLEER. This CDR3 is built from 15 residues. Trimming took off 0 bases at V and 1 base at J, with 10 bases between the two ends. The CDR3 DNA reads as TGCGCCAGCAGCCAAGATGTTAGGAATTCCTACGAGCAGTACTTC. Encoded protein: CASSQDVRNSYEQYF.

The V gene is TRBV6-5, the J gene TRBJ2-6; D not resolved. Looked up from germline, CDR1 is MNHEY and CDR2 is SVGAGI. The CDR3 spans 13 residues. With 6 bases removed from V and 0 bases from J, the gap between germline ends came to 3 bases. The CDR3 is CASRFSGANVLTF. In nucleotides, the CDR3 is TGTGCCAGCAGATTCTCTGGGGCCAACGTCCTGACTTTC.

The chain combines TRBV7-2 with TRBJ1-1, with D perhaps TRBD1 (5 bases). Germline V gene data show CDR1 as SGHTA and CDR2 as FQGNSA. The CDR3 has 17 residues. The V gene lost 7 bases and the J gene lost 4 bases, with 25 bases spanning the gap. Here the CDR3 reads CASTSSLGGGVRTEAFF. The CDR3 DNA reads as TGTGCCAGCACCTCCTCTTTGGGGGGTGGGGTGCGCACTGAAGCTTTCTTT.

The J gene is TRBJ2-7, the V gene TRBV28; 9 nucleotides line up with TRBD1. Germline CDR1 reads MDHEN; CDR2 reads SYDVKM. This CDR3 has 14 residues. V dropped 4 bases and J dropped 5; count of bases not matched to a gene: 6. The CDR3 spells CASSYQNRGHEQYF. CDR3 DNA: TGTGCCAGCAGTTATCAAAACAGGGGGCACGAGCAGTACTTC.

The chain has TRBV28 and TRBJ1-2, with D perhaps TRBD1 (5 bases). There are 14 residues in the CDR3. V dropped 4 bases and J dropped 4 bases, with 13 bases sitting between them. Germline loops: CDR1 MDHEN, CDR2 SYDVKM. The CDR3 bases are TGTGCCAGCAGTTCGCGACAGACCCCCTATGGCTACACCTTC. It yields the protein CASSSRQTPYGYTF.

J is TRBJ2-4 and V is TRBV19; D uncertain. Germline V gene data show CDR1 as LNHDA and CDR2 as SQIVND (reference sequence). Trimming left V 6 bases short and J 4 bases short, with 10 bases between. This CDR3 comprises 13 residues. The CDR3 DNA follows: TGTGCCAGTAGGCAATCGGAGAAAAACATTCAGTACTTC. Its translation is CASRQSEKNIQYF.

The chain recombines TRBV24-1 with TRBJ2-1, with 7 bases matching TRBD1. The junction had 12 bases not matched to a gene; V was cut back by 9 bases and J by 5 bases. Germline assignment: CDR1 KGHDR and CDR2 SFDVKD. The CDR3 is made up of 15 amino acids. The CDR3 sequence: CATAEADRDDNEQFF. The CDR3 bases are TGTGCCACCGCGGAGGCCGACAGGGATGACAATGAGCAGTTCTTC.